Listed below are T cell receptor beta chains from one sample, sequenced in a study of cytomegalovirus exposure and HLA in healthy donors. Sequencing used immunoSEQ multiplex PCR; TCRdb keeps in-frame clones, though not all of them. This sample yields roughly 250,000 clones, of which 80% are seen a single time; about 0.3% belongs to the top ten. Sequenced sample: PBMCs. Every receptor here comes from a girl aged 2 to 9 in good health and CMV-seronegative. Both conserved end residues are part of each CDR3. The D gene is left open where the match is weak. Expanded clones are given a class, and other clones once, few, many or no size at all.

CDR3aa | CDR3nt | v_gene | abundance | d_gene | len | j_gene
CASSRGGPGDTIYF | TGTGCCAGCAGCCGAGGGGGCCCTGGAGACACCATATATTTT | TRBV7-3 | . | TRBD1 | 14 | TRBJ1-3
CASTDDSTGGLFF | TGTGCCAGCACCGATGACAGCACCGGGGGGCTGTTTTTT | TRBV28 | . | . | 13 | TRBJ2-2
CAWSTGQGNSPLHF | TGTGCCTGGAGTACCGGACAGGGGAATTCACCCCTCCACTTT | TRBV30 | once | TRBD1 | 14 | TRBJ1-6
CASTQQNTGELFF | TGTGCCAGCACCCAACAGAACACCGGGGAGCTGTTTTTT | TRBV28 | . | . | 13 | TRBJ2-2
CASTSGGYNEQFF | TGTGCCAGCACTAGCGGGGGCTACAATGAGCAGTTCTTC | TRBV2 | . | TRBD2 | 13 | TRBJ2-1
CSASRSAEAFF | TGCAGTGCTAGTCGTTCGGCTGAAGCTTTCTTT | TRBV20-1 | . | . | 11 | TRBJ1-1
CASSYSRLAGGGEQFF | TGTGCCAGCAGTTACTCACGACTAGCGGGAGGCGGGGAGCAGTTCTTC | TRBV6-5 | . | TRBD2 | 16 | TRBJ2-1
CASSPGTPYEQYF | TGTGCCAGCAGCCCAGGTACCCCCTACGAGCAGTACTTC | TRBV11-2 | . | . | 13 | TRBJ2-7
CASTMGGNTEAFF | TGTGCCAGTACCATGGGGGGGAACACTGAAGCTTTCTTT | TRBV19 | . | . | 13 | TRBJ1-1
CASSLLDRFTGELFF | TGCGCCAGCAGCTTGCTGGACAGGTTCACCGGGGAGCTGTTTTTT | TRBV5-1 | . | TRBD1 | 15 | TRBJ2-2
CASSGLPGLVPYEQFF | TGTGCCAGCAGTGGGCTACCGGGACTAGTTCCTTATGAGCAGTTCTTC | TRBV6-4 | . | TRBD2 | 16 | TRBJ2-1